The clone carrying this TCR beta chain occurred a few times. The antigen remains unidentified. Produced via immunoSEQ multiplex PCR; TCRdb's table is partial and in-frame only. Here the sample spans 150,000 to 200,000 clones, approximately 90% being singletons. The CDR3 contains 15 residues. V was clipped by 6 bases and J by 7 bases, with 19 bases between them. Germline V gives CDR1 LNHDA, CDR2 SQIVND (reference sequence). This sample was taken from a study of T cell responses to AZD1222 COVID-19 vaccine. At the level of the study: Second doses were pooled across both intervals (about 4 or about 12 weeks).

Study findings and constraints: Sampled repertoires all dated from after the peak T cell response. The study found vaccine-associated CD4 TCRs spanning spike, dominant at 160-218 and 743-854.

The specimen comprised peripheral blood, sampled on day 0 of AZD1222 vaccination. The chain links TRBV19 to TRBJ1-5; weak D call: TRBD1 (6 bases). The origin of this receptor is an adult in good health. As DNA, the CDR3 is TGTGCCAGTAGGGTACTACTAGGGGGAGGCCAGCCCCAGCATTTT. Protein sequence: CASRVLLGGGQPQHF.